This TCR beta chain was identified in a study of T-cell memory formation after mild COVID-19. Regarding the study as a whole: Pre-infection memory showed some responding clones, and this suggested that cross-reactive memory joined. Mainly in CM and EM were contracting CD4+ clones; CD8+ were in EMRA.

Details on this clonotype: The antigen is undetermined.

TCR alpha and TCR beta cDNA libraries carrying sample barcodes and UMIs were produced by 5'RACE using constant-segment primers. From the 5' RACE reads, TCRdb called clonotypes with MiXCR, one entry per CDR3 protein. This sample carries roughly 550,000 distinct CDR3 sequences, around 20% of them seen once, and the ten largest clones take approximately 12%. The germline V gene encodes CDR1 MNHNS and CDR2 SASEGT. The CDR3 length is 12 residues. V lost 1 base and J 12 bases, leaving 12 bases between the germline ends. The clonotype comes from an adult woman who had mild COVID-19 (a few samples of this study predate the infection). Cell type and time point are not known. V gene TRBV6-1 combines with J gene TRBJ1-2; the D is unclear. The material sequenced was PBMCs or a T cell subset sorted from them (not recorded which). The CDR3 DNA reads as TGTGCCAGCAGTGAAGGGCACGGGGTCCACACCTTC. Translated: CASSEGHGVHTF.